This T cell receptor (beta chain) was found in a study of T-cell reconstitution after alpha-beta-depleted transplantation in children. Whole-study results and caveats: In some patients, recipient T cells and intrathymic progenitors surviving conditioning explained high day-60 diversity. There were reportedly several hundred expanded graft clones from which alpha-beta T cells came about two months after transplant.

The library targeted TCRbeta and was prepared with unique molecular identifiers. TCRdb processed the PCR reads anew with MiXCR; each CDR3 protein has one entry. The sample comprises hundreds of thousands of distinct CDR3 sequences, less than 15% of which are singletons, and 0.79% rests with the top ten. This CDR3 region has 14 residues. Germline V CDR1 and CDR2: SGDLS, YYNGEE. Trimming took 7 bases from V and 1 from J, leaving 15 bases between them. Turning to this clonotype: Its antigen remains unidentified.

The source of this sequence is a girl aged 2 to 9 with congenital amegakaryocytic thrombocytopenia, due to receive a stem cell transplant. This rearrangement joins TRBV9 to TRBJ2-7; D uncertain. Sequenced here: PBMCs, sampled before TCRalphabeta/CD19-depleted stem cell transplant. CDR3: CASANARTSYEQYF. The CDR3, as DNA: TGTGCCAGCGCCAATGCCCGAACTTCCTACGAGCAGTACTTC.